This TCR beta chain was identified in a study of OX40 agonist ivuxolimab in advanced cancers. General observations from the study: Circulating CD4+ and CD8+ T cells showed clonal expansion by week 6 at 0.1 to 3.0 mg/kg.

Details on this clone: Its target is not known.

From germline, CDR1 is SGDLS and CDR2 YYNGEE. The CDR3 totals 12 residues. Trimming took off 2 bases at V and 1 base at J, with 2 bases between the two ends. Only in-frame clones appear in the TCRdb table, and some are missing; sequencing was by immunoSEQ multiplex PCR. The table records roughly 40,000 clones, 92% of them present only once. The TCR sequence derives from an adult with an advanced solid tumor such as melanoma, head and neck, liver or kidney cancer. The chain links TRBV9 to TRBJ2-3; no reliable D call. The input for sequencing was CD4+ or CD8+ T cells sorted from blood, taken in a trial of the OX40 agonist ivuxolimab. The DNA of the CDR3 is TGTGCCAGCAGCGTGGGCACAGATACGCAGTATTTT. Its protein is CASSVGTDTQYF.